The 20 T cell receptor beta chains listed next were all sequenced from one sample in a study of T-cell reconstitution after alpha-beta-depleted transplantation in children. Unique molecular identifiers were incorporated into the prepared TCRbeta library. TCRdb re-called the PCR reads through MiXCR, storing one row per CDR3 protein. The data show 800,000 to 1,000,000 distinct CDR3 sequences, under 30% seen once. Material: PBMCs, mostly from graft donor cells, obtained 360 days after TCRalphabeta/CD19-depleted stem cell transplant. The receptor set was obtained from a boy less than two years old who had a stem cell transplant for SCID, so the T cells may come from the graft donor.

This clonotype was seen only a few times. The genes are TRBV5-6 and TRBJ1-1, with D tentatively TRBD1 (6 bases). Trimming took 5 bases from V and 0 from J, leaving 14 bases between them. CDR1 SGHDT and CDR2 YYEEEE come from the germline V gene. The CDR3 totals 15 residues. CDR3 amino acids: CASSRSKGVNTEAFF. CDR3 bases: TGTGCCAGCAGTCGCTCAAAGGGGGTGAACACTGAAGCTTTCTTT.

This clonotype was observed a few times. The chain is built from TRBV15 and TRBJ1-2; possible D gene TRBD1, 6 bases. V was cut by 1 base and J by 4 bases, with 13 bases left in between. The germline CDR1 and CDR2 sequences are LNHNV and YYDKDF (reference sequence). The CDR3 contains 15 residues. This CDR3 is CATSRGTGQLYGYTF. The CDR3 DNA reads TGTGCCACCAGCAGAGGAACAGGACAGCTCTATGGCTACACCTTC.

The chain combines TRBV7-9 with TRBJ1-1; D may be TRBD1 (6 bases). This CDR3 is 15 amino acids long. Looked up from germline, CDR1 is SEHNR and CDR2 is FQNEAQ (reference sequence). Trimming pared 3 bases from V and 1 base from J, leaving 12 bases between. CDR3 nucleotide sequence: TGTGCCAGCAGCTTTCCGCAGGGGACGAACACTGAAGCTTTCTTT. Amino acid sequence: CASSFPQGTNTEAFF. The whole variable domain, remainder taken from reference TRBV7-9 and TRBJ1-1, is DTGVSQNPRHKITKRGQNVTFRCDPISEHNRLYWYRQTLGQGPEFLTYFQNEAQLEKSRLLSDRFSAERPKGSFSTLEIQRTEQGDSAMYLCASSFPQGTNTEAFFGQGTRLTVV.

V is TRBV20-1 and J is TRBJ2-7, with a possible D match to TRBD2 (5 bases). Germline CDR1 is DFQATT and CDR2 is SNEGSKA (reference sequence). CDR3 length: 14 amino acids. The V gene lost 5 bases and the J gene lost 2 bases, with 16 bases spanning the gap. This CDR3 reads CSAPRGGRTYEQYF. The CDR3, as DNA: TGCAGTGCTCCCCGGGGTGGTCGAACCTACGAGCAGTACTTC.

The chain has TRBV25-1 and TRBJ1-6; TRBD1 matches 9 bases. The CDR3 runs to 14 residues. Germline V gene lookup returns CDR1 MGHDK and CDR2 SYGVNS. V was pared by 6 bases and J by 10 bases, with 7 bases of the junction left unmatched. CDR3 nucleotides: TGTGCCAGCAGCTGGGACAGGGTCGGATCACCCCTCCACTTT. Its protein product is CASSWDRVGSPLHF.

CDR3: CSVGGRAFF. DNA for the CDR3: TGCAGCGTTGGGGGCCGAGCTTTCTTT. This chain uses TRBV29-1 with TRBJ1-1; perhaps TRBD1 as D (5 bases). V shed 4 bases and J shed 10 bases, with 7 bases lying between them. Germline V CDR1 and CDR2: SQVTM, ANQGSEA. The CDR3 runs 9 residues.

This rearrangement joins TRBV5-4 to TRBJ1-5, with D unresolved. Germline values: CDR1 SGHNT, CDR2 YYREEE (reference sequence). The length of the CDR3 is 13 residues. V lost 2 bases to trimming and J lost 7 bases, with 10 bases between them. Here the CDR3 reads CASSFGRQQPQHF. The CDR3 nucleotides read TGTGCCAGCAGCTTTGGGCGGCAACAGCCCCAGCATTTT.

J is TRBJ1-1 and V is TRBV7-2; tentative D call: TRBD1 (5 bases). CDR1 is SGHTA, CDR2 FQGNSA, per germline. V shed 4 bases and J shed 1 base, with 16 bases lying between them. The CDR3 is 16 amino acids. The CDR3 is CASSSLFWTPNTEAFF. CDR3 DNA sequence: TGTGCCAGCAGCTCCCTATTTTGGACACCGAACACTGAAGCTTTCTTT.

This clonotype was detected a few times. The chain couples TRBV2 to TRBJ2-2; perhaps D is TRBD1 or TRBD2 (5 bases each). The CDR3 is made up of 16 amino acids. Germline loops: CDR1 SNHLY, CDR2 FYNNEI. With 4 bases removed from V and 5 bases from J, the gap between germline ends came to 17 bases. CDR3 loop: CASSGRGISPTGELFF. CDR3 in DNA: TGTGCCAGCAGTGGACGGGGCATCTCCCCGACCGGGGAGCTGTTTTTT.

In this sample, this clonotype turned up many times. This rearrangement joins TRBV20-1 to TRBJ2-3; 9 positions agree with TRBD2. The CDR3 covers 16 residues. V shed 1 base, J shed 2 bases, and the junction held 7 bases outside the gene matches. Germline values: CDR1 DFQATT, CDR2 SNEGSKA (reference sequence). As DNA, the CDR3 is TGCAGTGCTAGAGTCGGGCGACTAGCGGACACAGATACGCAGTATTTT. Protein product: CSARVGRLADTDTQYF.

This clonotype was observed a handful of times. This chain joins TRBV29-1 and TRBJ2-2, with D tentatively TRBD1 or TRBD2 (5 bases each). Germline loops: CDR1 SQVTM, CDR2 ANQGSEA. The CDR3 is made up of 12 amino acids. V was trimmed by 7 bases and J by 2 bases, leaving 8 bases between them. The CDR3 region is CSGGVNTGELFF. Here the CDR3 DNA reads TGCAGCGGAGGGGTCAACACCGGGGAGCTGTTTTTT.

In this sample, this clonotype turned up a few times. The chain has TRBV9 and TRBJ2-1, with D unresolved. The CDR3 spans 12 residues. The V gene lost 2 bases and the J gene lost 4 bases, with 4 bases spanning the gap. The germline V gene encodes CDR1 SGDLS and CDR2 YYNGEE. Written as DNA, the CDR3 is TGTGCCAGCAGCGTTTCTTACAATGAGCAGTTCTTC. Its protein product is CASSVSYNEQFF.

The V call is TRBV11-2, the J call TRBJ2-5, with TRBD1 as a possible D gene (5 bases). The CDR3 is made up of 14 amino acids. The germline gives CDR1 SGHAT, CDR2 FQNNGV. V lost 5 bases and J 5 bases, leaving 15 bases between the germline ends. In DNA, the CDR3 is TGTGCCAGCAGCGGAAGCCAGGGTCGGGAGACCCAGTACTTC. It encodes CASSGSQGRETQYF.

This clonotype was picked up a small number of times. V and J are TRBV11-3 and TRBJ2-1, with D perhaps matching TRBD1 (6 bases). Trimming removed 3 bases from V and 7 bases from J, with 16 bases in between. Germline CDR1 and CDR2: SGHNT and YENEEA. This CDR3 has 15 amino acids. CDR3 coding DNA: TGTGCCAGCAGCTTGTTAGGACTCCAGGGGAATGAGCAGTTCTTC. Its protein is CASSLLGLQGNEQFF.

The table lists this clonotype with a few counts. V and J are TRBV5-5 and TRBJ2-3; D remains ambiguous. This CDR3 is built from 12 residues. V lost 6 bases and J lost 4, with 9 bases in between. Germline CDR1 is SGHKS and CDR2 is YYEKEE (reference sequence). CDR3 nucleotide sequence: TGTGCCAGCATCTCTTCGGCAGATACGCAGTATTTT. Amino acids: CASISSADTQYF. The whole variable domain, remainder taken from reference TRBV5-5 and TRBJ2-3, is DAGVTQSPTHLIKTRGQQVTLRCSPISGHKSVSWYQQVLGQGPQFIFQYYEKEERGRGNFPDRFSARQFPNYSSELNVNALLLGDSALYLCASISSADTQYFGPGTRLTVL.

The rearrangement joins TRBV29-1 to TRBJ1-1; no clear D. CDR1 is SQVTM and CDR2 is ANQGSEA in the germline V gene. The CDR3 contains 12 residues. Between the trimmed V and J ends, which lost 4 bases and 4 bases, there was a span of 10 bases. CDR3 amino acids: CSVVGGGTEAFF. CDR3 DNA sequence: TGCAGCGTTGTGGGAGGAGGCACTGAAGCTTTCTTT.

CDR3 amino acids: CSARGLPGNTIYF. For the CDR3, the DNA is TGCAGTGCTAGGGGATTACCGGGAAACACCATATATTTT. The V gene is TRBV20-1, the J gene TRBJ1-3; D is unresolved. CDR3 length equals 13 residues. Trimming shortened V by 3 bases and J by 4 bases, and 10 bases separated the two germline ends. The germline gives CDR1 DFQATT, CDR2 SNEGSKA (reference sequence).

CDR3 amino acids: CASSLTQGFGTEAFF. As DNA, the CDR3 is TGTGCCAGCTCACTGACTCAGGGTTTCGGCACTGAAGCTTTCTTT. The chain couples TRBV18 to TRBJ1-1; maybe TRBD1 (5 bases). Germline assignment: CDR1 KGHSH and CDR2 LQKENI. Trimming pared 4 bases from V and 4 bases from J, leaving 16 bases between. This CDR3 comprises 15 residues.

DNA for the CDR3: TGTGCCAGCAGCTTAGCGTCCCCCAATGAGCAGTTCTTC. It is translated as CASSLASPNEQFF. The chain is built from TRBV7-2 and TRBJ2-1, with D hard to call. The germline CDR1 and CDR2 sequences are SGHTA and FQGNSA. This CDR3 contains 13 residues. Trimming removed 0 bases at V and 6 bases at J, with 6 bases between.

The rearrangement joins TRBV7-9 to TRBJ2-7; the match to TRBD2 covers 7 bases. The CDR3 length is 14 residues. Germline CDR1 reads SEHNR; CDR2 reads FQNEAQ (reference sequence). J lost 8 bases, V lost 5 bases, and 12 bases had no gene match. The CDR3, as DNA: TGTGCCAGCAGCCAAGAAGGACTAGTATACCAGCAGTACTTC. This gives the protein CASSQEGLVYQQYF.